What follows are 18 T cell receptor beta chains derived from one specimen sequenced in a study of blood T cell repertoires in COVID-19. The table came from immunoSEQ multiplex PCR; TCRdb's copy has only in-frame clones and leaves some out. Altogether 250,000 to 300,000 clones are present, around 89% being singletons, with the ten largest covering just under 6.5%. What was sequenced was peripheral blood. The origin of the receptors is a woman aged 50 to 60 with COVID-19, enrolled during active disease.

This chain joins TRBV6-6 and TRBJ1-2, with D uncertain. Trimming cost V 1 base and J 7 bases, with 7 bases left between them. CDR1 MNHNY and CDR2 SVGAGI come from the germline V gene (reference sequence). The CDR3 has 12 residues. The CDR3 DNA reads as TGTGCCAGCAGTTACTTGACATCTGGCTACACCTTC. This translates into CASSYLTSGYTF.

The chain links TRBV5-6 to TRBJ1-1, with 7 bases matching TRBD1. With V trimmed by 5 bases and J by 4 bases, 8 bases remained unmatched. This CDR3 is built from 14 residues. The V gene's germline CDR1 is SGHDT and CDR2 YYEEEE. CDR3 loop: CASSSGGRVTEAFF. The CDR3 nucleotides read TGTGCCAGCAGTTCAGGGGGAAGGGTCACTGAAGCTTTCTTT.

J is TRBJ2-5 and V is TRBV3-1 (or the pseudogene TRBV3-2); D gene uncertain. The CDR3 is made up of 16 amino acids. From germline, CDR1 is LGHDT and CDR2 YNNKEL (reference sequence). Trimming cost V 4 bases and J 5 bases, with 20 bases left between them. The CDR3 nucleotides are TGTGCCAGCAGCCCCTGGAAAGCGCCGAAGGTTGAGACCCAGTACTTC. This translates into CASSPWKAPKVETQYF.

This rearrangement joins TRBV9 to TRBJ2-6, with D perhaps TRBD2 (6 bases). V lost 4 bases and J lost 2, with 19 bases in between. CDR3 length: 18 residues. The germline gives CDR1 SGDLS, CDR2 YYNGEE. CDR3 amino acids: CASSLRTGVAAGANVLTF. The CDR3 region has the DNA TGTGCCAGCAGCCTACGTACGGGGGTGGCAGCTGGGGCCAACGTCCTGACTTTC.

V is TRBV7-9 and J is TRBJ1-5, with 9 nucleotides matching TRBD1. The CDR3 extends over 15 amino acids. The trim removed 5 bases at V and 6 bases at J, leaving 8 bases unmatched. Germline V lookup: CDR1 SEHNR, CDR2 FQNEAQ (reference sequence). The CDR3 sequence is CASSLGTGLGQPQHF. Here the CDR3 DNA reads TGTGCCAGCAGCCTCGGGACAGGGCTAGGTCAGCCCCAGCATTTT.

The rearrangement links TRBV19 to TRBJ1-2; TRBD1 might be the D (5 bases). The length of the CDR3 is 13 residues. V was shortened by 7 bases and J by 4 bases, with 13 bases between the two germline ends. The germline gives CDR1 LNHDA, CDR2 SQIVND (reference sequence). This CDR3 is CASTRGLSYGYTF. The CDR3 DNA follows: TGTGCCAGTACAAGGGGTTTGAGCTATGGCTACACCTTC.

J is TRBJ2-1 and V is TRBV6-5, with 8 nucleotides matching TRBD2. The V gene's germline CDR1 is MNHEY and CDR2 SVGAGI. The ends lost 6 bases at V and 7 bases at J; junction bases unmatched: 8. The CDR3 is 14 residues long. The CDR3 nucleotides are TGTGCCAGCAGGAAGGGACTAGTGGAGAATGAGCAGTTCTTC. Translation gives CASRKGLVENEQFF.

The DNA for the CDR3 is TGTGCCAGCAGTCCCGCGGGAGTGGGGGGCGCGGGAAATCAGCCCCAGCATTTT. Its translation is CASSPAGVGGAGNQPQHF. V gene TRBV6-6 combines with J gene TRBJ1-5; TRBD1 might be the D (6 bases). Per germline, CDR1 MNHNY and CDR2 SVGAGI (reference sequence). The CDR3 spans 18 residues. V lost 5 bases, J lost 4 bases, and 24 bases lay in between.

The chain recombines TRBV11-2 with TRBJ1-2, with TRBD1 as a possible D gene (5 bases). The length of the CDR3 is 13 residues. Trimming removed 0 bases at V and 7 bases at J, with 9 bases between. Looked up from germline, CDR1 is SGHAT and CDR2 is FQNNGV. The CDR3 DNA is TGTGCCAGCAGCTTAGAACCAGGGTTTGGCTACACCTTC. Protein sequence: CASSLEPGFGYTF.

The chain has TRBV6-2 or TRBV6-3 and TRBJ1-2, with D hard to call. The CDR3 sequence is 14 residues long. V was shortened by 0 bases and J by 0 bases, with 5 bases between the two germline ends. Germline V CDR1 and CDR2: MNHEY, SVGEGT. Here the CDR3 DNA reads TGTGCCAGCAGTTACTCGGTAGCTAACTATGGCTACACCTTC. Protein sequence: CASSYSVANYGYTF.

The CDR3 DNA follows: TGTGCCAGCTCAAAGGGACAACTGAACACTGAAGCTTTCTTT. Translating gives CASSKGQLNTEAFF. The chain carries TRBV18 and TRBJ1-1; D is possibly TRBD1 (6 bases). The germline gives CDR1 KGHSH, CDR2 LQKENI. The CDR3 length is 14 residues. Trimming stripped 5 bases from V and 0 bases from J, with 10 bases between.

V and J are TRBV20-1 and TRBJ1-2; maybe TRBD1 (6 bases). CDR1 is DFQATT and CDR2 is SNEGSKA in the germline V gene (reference sequence). V lost 6 bases to trimming and J lost 4 bases, with 18 bases between them. This CDR3 is 14 amino acids long. The CDR3 protein is CSASGYRASYGYTF. In DNA form, the CDR3 reads TGCAGTGCCAGTGGGTACAGGGCATCCTATGGCTACACCTTC.

The J gene is TRBJ2-1, the V gene TRBV2; perhaps TRBD1 as D (8 bases). This CDR3 spans 14 amino acids. The V end was cut by 8 bases, the J end by 3 bases, with 14 bases between. CDR1 is SNHLY and CDR2 is FYNNEI in the germline V gene. CDR3 sequence reads: CASVNRGGYNEQFF. Here the CDR3 DNA reads TGTGCCAGCGTGAACAGGGGGGGCTACAATGAGCAGTTCTTC.

The rearrangement joins TRBV4-2 to TRBJ2-1; 11 nucleotides match TRBD2. The J segment lost 5 bases and the V segment lost 0 bases, leaving 9 bases of the junction unmatched. The CDR3 covers 18 residues. Germline V gene data show CDR1 as LGHNA and CDR2 as YNFKEQ. Here the CDR3 DNA reads TGTGCCAGCAGCCAAGACGTAGCGGGAGGGATTACCAACAATGAGCAGTTCTTC. Amino acid sequence: CASSQDVAGGITNNEQFF.

CDR3 DNA sequence: TGTGCCAGCAGCTCGGACGGGGGCTATGGCTACACCTTC. As protein: CASSSDGGYGYTF. The V and J genes are TRBV28 and TRBJ1-2, with D possibly TRBD1 on 5 matching bases. The V gene lost 6 bases and the J gene lost 4 bases, with 12 bases spanning the gap. CDR1 and CDR2 from the germline V gene are MDHEN and SYDVKM. This CDR3 has 13 amino acids.

The V call is TRBV10-3, the J call TRBJ2-7; 8 bases align to TRBD1. Germline V gives CDR1 ENHRY, CDR2 SYGVKD. J gave up 4 bases and V 2 bases, and 4 bases lay outside the gene matches. The CDR3 totals 14 residues. The DNA for the CDR3 is TGTGCCATCAGTGAGGGGGACAGGTTGTACGAGCAGTACTTC. Translated, it gives CAISEGDRLYEQYF.

The chain joins TRBV5-4 to TRBJ2-3, with 9 nucleotides matching TRBD2. Germline CDR1 SGHNT, CDR2 YYREEE (reference sequence). Unmatched junction bases numbered 3, after V lost 0 bases and J lost 4 bases. This CDR3 comprises 15 residues. The CDR3 nucleotides are TGTGCCAGCAGCTTGGTAGCGGGGGACTCAGATACGCAGTATTTT. It yields the protein CASSLVAGDSDTQYF. The whole variable domain, filled in from reference TRBV5-4 and TRBJ2-3, reads ETGVTQSPTHLIKTRGQQVTLRCSSQSGHNTVSWYQQALGQGPQFIFQYYREEENGRGNFPPRFSGLQFPNYSSELNVNALELDDSALYLCASSLVAGDSDTQYFGPGTRLTVL.

V usage is TRBV5-4 and J usage is TRBJ2-1; D might be TRBD2 (5 bases). Germline V gene lookup returns CDR1 SGHNT and CDR2 YYREEE (reference sequence). Deletions cut 1 base from V and 3 bases from J, with 14 bases between. There are 16 residues in the CDR3. CDR3 residues: CASSLFMGVSYNEQFF. The CDR3 region has the DNA TGTGCCAGCAGCTTGTTTATGGGAGTGAGCTACAATGAGCAGTTCTTC.